This is a list of T cell receptor beta chains from one sample in a study of human T cells and chemical hapten exposure. From the RACE reads, TCRdb called clonotypes with MiXCR, one entry per CDR3 protein. The sample holds 30,000 or so distinct CDR3 sequences, 5.8% seen once. The specimen was whole blood, collected in connection with sensitization to the hapten diphenylcyclopropenone (DPC). Receptors were obtained from a man aged 25-45 years with alopecia areata. Some clones in this sample may be carry-over from other donors' samples. CDR3s include the opening cysteine and the closing phenylalanine or tryptophan.

J gene	V gene	CDR3 protein
TRBJ1-3	TRBV4-3	CASSQDFGGQAANTIYF
TRBJ2-1	TRBV6-2/TRBV6-3	CASQGLAGVYNEQFF
TRBJ2-3	TRBV7-2	CASSLGPPPLGESGTQYF
TRBJ1-1	TRBV6-5	CASSYEDSGTEAFF
TRBJ2-3	TRBV12-3/TRBV12-4	CASSFGTRTDTQYF
TRBJ2-2	TRBV29-1	CSARVPGELFF
TRBJ1-2	TRBV27	CASRGQGGGYTF
TRBJ2-1	TRBV6-6	CTSSYVEDNEQFF
TRBJ1-6	TRBV25-1	CASSEPNNSPLHF
TRBJ1-2	TRBV12-3/TRBV12-4	CASSLGQGGGYTF
TRBJ2-5	TRBV7-6	CASSLYRETQYF
TRBJ2-7	TRBV29-1	CSVEGQGVNEQYF
TRBJ1-2	TRBV9	CASSVDNYGYTF
TRBJ2-5	TRBV5-6	CASSQSGTQYF
TRBJ2-5	TRBV6-6	CASSFQVQETQYF